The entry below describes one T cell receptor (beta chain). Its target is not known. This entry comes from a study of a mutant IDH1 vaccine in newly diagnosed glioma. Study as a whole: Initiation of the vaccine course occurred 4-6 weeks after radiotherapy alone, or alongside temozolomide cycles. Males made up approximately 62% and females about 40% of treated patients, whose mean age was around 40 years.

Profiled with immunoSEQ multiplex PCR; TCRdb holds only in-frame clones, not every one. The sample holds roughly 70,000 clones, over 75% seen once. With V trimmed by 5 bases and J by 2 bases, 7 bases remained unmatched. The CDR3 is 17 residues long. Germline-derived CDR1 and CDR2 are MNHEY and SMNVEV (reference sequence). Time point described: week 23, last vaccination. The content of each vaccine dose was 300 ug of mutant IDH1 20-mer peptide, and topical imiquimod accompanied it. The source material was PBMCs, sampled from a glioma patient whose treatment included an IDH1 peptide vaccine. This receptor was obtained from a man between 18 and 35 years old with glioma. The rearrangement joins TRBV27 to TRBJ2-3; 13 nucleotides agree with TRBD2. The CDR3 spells CASSRPGLAGFTDTQYF. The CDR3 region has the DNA TGTGCCAGCAGTAGACCGGGACTAGCGGGATTCACAGATACGCAGTATTTT.